This T cell receptor beta chain emerged from a study of CD8 T cells in ankylosing spondylitis. A single record per CDR3 protein comes from TCRdb applying MiXCR to the 5' RACE reads. Among fewer than 750,000 distinct CDR3 sequences listed, under 20% were seen once. In germline, CDR1 is SQVTM, CDR2 ANQGSEA. With 7 bases clipped from V and 7 bases from J, the junction kept 10 bases outside the gene matches. There are 12 residues in the CDR3. General study findings and limits: Reports say disease-linked clones showed up significantly more in matched ankylosing spondylitis synovial fluid. Previously reported in reactive arthritis synovial fluid and blood were some of the motif variants. Characteristic of ankylosing spondylitis blood, it appeared, was a TCR beta motif comprising fewer than 10 highly homologous variants.

Remarks on this clonotype: Its antigen is not known.

The receptor was isolated from a male donor with ankylosing spondylitis. The sample consisted of blood, either unsorted or a sorted T cell fraction (not recorded which). The chain joins TRBV29-1 to TRBJ2-7; 7 bases are shared with TRBD1. CDR3 nucleotides: TGCAGCGCCGGACAGGCCCTCACAGAGCAGTACTTC. This codes for CSAGQALTEQYF.